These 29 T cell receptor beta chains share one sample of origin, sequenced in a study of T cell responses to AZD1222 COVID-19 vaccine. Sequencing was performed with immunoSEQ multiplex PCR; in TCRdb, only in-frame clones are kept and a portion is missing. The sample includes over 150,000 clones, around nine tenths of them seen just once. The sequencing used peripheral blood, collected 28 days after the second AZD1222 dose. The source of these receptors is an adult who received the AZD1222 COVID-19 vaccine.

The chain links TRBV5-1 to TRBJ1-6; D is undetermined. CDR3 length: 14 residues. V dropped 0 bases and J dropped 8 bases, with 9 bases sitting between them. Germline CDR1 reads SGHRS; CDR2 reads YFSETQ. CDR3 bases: TGCGCCAGCAGCTTGGGACGGTATGATTCACCCCTCCACTTT. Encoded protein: CASSLGRYDSPLHF. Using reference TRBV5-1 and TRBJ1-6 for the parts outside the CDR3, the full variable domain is KAGVTQTPRYLIKTRGQQVTLSCSPISGHRSVSWYQQTPGQGLQFLFEYFSETQRNKGNFPGRFSGRQFSNSRSEMNVSTLELGDSALYLCASSLGRYDSPLHFGNGTRLTVT.

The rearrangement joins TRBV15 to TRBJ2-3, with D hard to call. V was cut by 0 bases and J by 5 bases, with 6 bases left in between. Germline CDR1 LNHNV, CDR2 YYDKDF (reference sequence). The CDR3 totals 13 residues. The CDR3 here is CATSRDPKDTQYF. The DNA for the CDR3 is TGTGCCACCAGCAGAGATCCAAAAGATACGCAGTATTTT.

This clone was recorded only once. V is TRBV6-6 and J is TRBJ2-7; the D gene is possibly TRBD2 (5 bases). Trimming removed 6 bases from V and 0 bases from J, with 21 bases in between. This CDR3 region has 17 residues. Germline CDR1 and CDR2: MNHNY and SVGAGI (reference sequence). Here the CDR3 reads CASSRKPGTLSSYEQYF. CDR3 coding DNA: TGTGCCAGCAGCCGAAAACCGGGAACGCTAAGCTCCTACGAGCAGTACTTC.

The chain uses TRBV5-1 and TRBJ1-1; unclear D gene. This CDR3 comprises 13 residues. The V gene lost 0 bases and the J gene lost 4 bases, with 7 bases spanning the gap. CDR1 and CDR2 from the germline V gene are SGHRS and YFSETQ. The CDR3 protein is CASSLEGATEAFF. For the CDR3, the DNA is TGCGCCAGCAGCTTGGAGGGCGCCACTGAAGCTTTCTTT.

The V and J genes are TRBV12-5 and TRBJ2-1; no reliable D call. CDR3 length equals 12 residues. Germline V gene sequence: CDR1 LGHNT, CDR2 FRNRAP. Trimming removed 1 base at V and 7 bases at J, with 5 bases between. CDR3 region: CASGLDSNEQFF. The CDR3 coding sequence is TGTGCTAGTGGTTTGGATTCGAATGAGCAGTTCTTC.

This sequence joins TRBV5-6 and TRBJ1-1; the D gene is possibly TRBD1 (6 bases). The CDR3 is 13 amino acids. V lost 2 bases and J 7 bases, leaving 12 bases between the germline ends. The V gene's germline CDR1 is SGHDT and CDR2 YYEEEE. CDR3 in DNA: TGTGCCAGCAGCTTAACGCTACAGGGTGAAGCTTTCTTT. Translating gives CASSLTLQGEAFF.

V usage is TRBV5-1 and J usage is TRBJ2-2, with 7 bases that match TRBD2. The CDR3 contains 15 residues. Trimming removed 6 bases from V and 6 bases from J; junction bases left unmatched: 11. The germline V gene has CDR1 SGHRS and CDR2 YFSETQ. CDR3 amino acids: CASTPGSGFAGELFF. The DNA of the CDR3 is TGCGCCAGCACCCCGGGTAGCGGGTTCGCCGGGGAGCTGTTTTTT.

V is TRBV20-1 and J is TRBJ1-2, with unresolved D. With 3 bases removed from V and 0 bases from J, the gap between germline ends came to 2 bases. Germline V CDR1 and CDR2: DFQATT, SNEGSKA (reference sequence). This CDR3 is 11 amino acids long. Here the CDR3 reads CSASANYGYTF. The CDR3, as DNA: TGCAGTGCTAGTGCTAACTATGGCTACACCTTC.

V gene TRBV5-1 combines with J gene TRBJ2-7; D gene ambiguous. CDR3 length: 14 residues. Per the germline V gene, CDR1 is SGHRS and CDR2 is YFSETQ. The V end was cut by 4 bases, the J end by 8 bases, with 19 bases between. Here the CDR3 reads CASSADMGWDQQYF. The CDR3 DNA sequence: TGCGCCAGCAGCGCCGACATGGGGTGGGATCAGCAGTACTTC. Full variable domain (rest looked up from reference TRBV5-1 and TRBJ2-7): KAGVTQTPRYLIKTRGQQVTLSCSPISGHRSVSWYQQTPGQGLQFLFEYFSETQRNKGNFPGRFSGRQFSNSRSEMNVSTLELGDSALYLCASSADMGWDQQYFGPGTRLTVT.

The CDR3: CASSLRQGWGTNEKLFF. The CDR3 coding sequence is TGTGCCAGCAGCCTACGACAGGGGTGGGGGACGAATGAAAAACTGTTTTTT. J is TRBJ1-4 and V is TRBV5-6; the match to TRBD1 covers 8 bases. The germline V gene has CDR1 SGHDT and CDR2 YYEEEE. The V gene end was trimmed by 4 bases and the J gene end by 5 bases; junction bases not matched to a gene: 13. CDR3 length: 17 residues.

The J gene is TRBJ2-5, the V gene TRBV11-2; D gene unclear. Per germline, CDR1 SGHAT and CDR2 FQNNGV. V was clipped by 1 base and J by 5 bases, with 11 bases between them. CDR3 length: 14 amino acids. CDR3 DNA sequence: TGTGCCAGCAGCTTAGCTCCAAATACGGAGACCCAGTACTTC. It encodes CASSLAPNTETQYF.

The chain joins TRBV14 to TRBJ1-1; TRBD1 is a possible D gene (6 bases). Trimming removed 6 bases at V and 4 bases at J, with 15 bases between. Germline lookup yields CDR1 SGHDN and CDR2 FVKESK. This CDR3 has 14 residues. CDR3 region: CASRASAGATEAFF. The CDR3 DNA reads TGTGCCAGCAGAGCCAGCGCGGGGGCCACTGAAGCTTTCTTT.

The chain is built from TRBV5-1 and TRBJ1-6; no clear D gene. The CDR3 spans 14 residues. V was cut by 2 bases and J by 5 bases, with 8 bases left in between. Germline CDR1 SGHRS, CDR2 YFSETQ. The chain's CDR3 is CASSLEQNNSPLHF. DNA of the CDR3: TGCGCCAGCAGCTTAGAGCAGAATAATTCACCCCTCCACTTT.

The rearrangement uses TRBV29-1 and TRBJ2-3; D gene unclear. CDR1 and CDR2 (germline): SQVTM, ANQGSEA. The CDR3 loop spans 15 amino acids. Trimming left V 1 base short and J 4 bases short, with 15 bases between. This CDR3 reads CSVEGWYDRPDTQYF. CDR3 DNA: TGCAGCGTTGAAGGGTGGTACGACCGCCCAGATACGCAGTATTTT.

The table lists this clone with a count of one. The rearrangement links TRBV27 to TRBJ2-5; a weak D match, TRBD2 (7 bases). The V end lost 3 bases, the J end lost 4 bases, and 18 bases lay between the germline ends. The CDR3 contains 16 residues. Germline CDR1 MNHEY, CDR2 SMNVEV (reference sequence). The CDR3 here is CASSLSGGMGLETQYF. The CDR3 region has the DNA TGTGCCAGCAGTTTGTCGGGGGGCATGGGGTTAGAGACCCAGTACTTC.

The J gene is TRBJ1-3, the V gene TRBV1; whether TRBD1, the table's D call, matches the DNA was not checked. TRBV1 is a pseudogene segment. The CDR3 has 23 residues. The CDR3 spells CTSSQDRHRNRRDRDNCGNTIYF. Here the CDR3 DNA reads TGCACCAGCAGCCAAGATCGCCACCGGAATCGACGGGATAGGGACAATTGTGGAAACACCATATATTTT.

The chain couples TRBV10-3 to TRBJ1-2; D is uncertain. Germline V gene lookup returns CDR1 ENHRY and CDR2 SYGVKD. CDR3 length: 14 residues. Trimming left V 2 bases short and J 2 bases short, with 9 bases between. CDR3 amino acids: CAISEPEENYGYTF. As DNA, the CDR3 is TGTGCCATCAGTGAGCCGGAGGAAAACTATGGCTACACCTTC.

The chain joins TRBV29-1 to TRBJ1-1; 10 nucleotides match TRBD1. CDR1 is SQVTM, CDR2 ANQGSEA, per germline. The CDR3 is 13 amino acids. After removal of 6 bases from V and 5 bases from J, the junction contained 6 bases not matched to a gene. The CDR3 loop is CSVKRQGATEAFF. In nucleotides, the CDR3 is TGCAGCGTCAAAAGACAGGGGGCGACTGAAGCTTTCTTT.

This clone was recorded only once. The CDR3 nucleotides read TGCGCCAGATGTTCAGGGACCGGGCTATGTAGCAATCAGCCCCAGCATTTT. Translation: CARCSGTGLCSNQPQHF. This rearrangement joins TRBV10-2 to TRBJ1-5, with D perhaps TRBD1 (5 bases). Germline CDR1 WSHSY, CDR2 SAAADI. V shed 9 bases and J shed 0 bases, with 21 bases lying between them. CDR3 length: 17 amino acids.

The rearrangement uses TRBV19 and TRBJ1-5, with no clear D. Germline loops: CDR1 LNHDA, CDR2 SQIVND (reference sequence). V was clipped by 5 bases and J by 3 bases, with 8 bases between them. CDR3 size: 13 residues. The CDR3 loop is CASSGQINQPQHF. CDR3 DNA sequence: TGTGCCAGTAGTGGGCAGATCAATCAGCCCCAGCATTTT. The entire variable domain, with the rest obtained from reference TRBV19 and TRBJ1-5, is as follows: DGGITQSPKYLFRKEGQNVTLSCEQNLNHDAMYWYRQDPGQGLRLIYYSQIVNDFQKGDIAEGYSVSREKKESFPLTVTSAQKNPTAFYLCASSGQINQPQHFGDGTRLSIL.

The CDR3 nucleotides are TGTGCCAGCAGGGGGCCAGCTTTCTTT. The encoded protein is CASRGPAFF. The chain couples TRBV3-1 (or the pseudogene TRBV3-2) to TRBJ1-1, with D tentatively TRBD1 (5 bases). Germline lookup yields CDR1 LGHDT and CDR2 YNNKEL (reference sequence). CDR3 length equals 9 residues. Trimming took off 6 bases at V and 10 bases at J, with 6 bases between the two ends.

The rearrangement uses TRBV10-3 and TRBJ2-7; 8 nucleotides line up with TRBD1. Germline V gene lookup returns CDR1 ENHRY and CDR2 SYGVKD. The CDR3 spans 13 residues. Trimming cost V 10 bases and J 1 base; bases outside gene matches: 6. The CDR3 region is CATMTGDSYEQYF. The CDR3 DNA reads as TGTGCCACAATGACAGGGGATTCCTACGAGCAGTACTTC.

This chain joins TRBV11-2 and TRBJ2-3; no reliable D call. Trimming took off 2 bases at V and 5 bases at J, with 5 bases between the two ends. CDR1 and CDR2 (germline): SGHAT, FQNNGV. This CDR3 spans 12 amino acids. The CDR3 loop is CASSLWGDTQYF. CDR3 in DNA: TGTGCCAGCAGCTTATGGGGAGATACGCAGTATTTT.

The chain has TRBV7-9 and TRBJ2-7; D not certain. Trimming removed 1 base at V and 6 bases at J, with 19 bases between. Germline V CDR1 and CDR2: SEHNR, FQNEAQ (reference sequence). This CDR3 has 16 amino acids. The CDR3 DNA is TGTGCCAGCAGCTTAGGTCTGGGTGTGACGGCCAGCGAGCAGTACTTC. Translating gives CASSLGLGVTASEQYF.

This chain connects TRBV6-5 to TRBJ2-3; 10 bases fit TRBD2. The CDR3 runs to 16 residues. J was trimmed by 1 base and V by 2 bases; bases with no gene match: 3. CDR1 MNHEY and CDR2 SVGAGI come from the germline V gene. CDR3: CASSYRLAGGTDTQYF. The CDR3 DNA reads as TGTGCCAGCAGTTACCGCCTAGCGGGGGGCACAGATACGCAGTATTTT.

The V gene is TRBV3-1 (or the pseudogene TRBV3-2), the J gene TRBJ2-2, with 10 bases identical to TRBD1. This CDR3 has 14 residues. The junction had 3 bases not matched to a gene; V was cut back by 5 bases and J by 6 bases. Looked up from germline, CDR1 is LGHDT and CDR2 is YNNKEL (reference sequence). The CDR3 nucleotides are TGTGCCAGCAGCGGGACAGGGGTCGCCGGGGAGCTGTTTTTT. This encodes CASSGTGVAGELFF.

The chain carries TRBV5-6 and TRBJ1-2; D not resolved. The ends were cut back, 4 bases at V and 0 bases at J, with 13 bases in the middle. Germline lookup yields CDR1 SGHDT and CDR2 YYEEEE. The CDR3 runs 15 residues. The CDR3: CASSPDLLSNYGYTF. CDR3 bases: TGTGCCAGCAGCCCGGACTTATTGTCTAACTATGGCTACACCTTC.

CDR3 sequence reads: CASSLMSGLTYNSPLHF. The CDR3 DNA follows: TGTGCCAGCAGCTTAATGAGTGGACTGACCTATAATTCACCCCTCCACTTT. The chain is built from TRBV11-2 and TRBJ1-6, with D unclear. Germline V gives CDR1 SGHAT, CDR2 FQNNGV. The CDR3 is made up of 17 amino acids. Trimming left V 2 bases short and J 2 bases short, with 13 bases between.

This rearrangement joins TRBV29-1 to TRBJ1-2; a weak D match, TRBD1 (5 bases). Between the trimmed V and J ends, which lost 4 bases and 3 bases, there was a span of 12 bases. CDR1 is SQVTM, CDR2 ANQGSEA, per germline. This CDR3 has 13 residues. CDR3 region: CSVVAGVDYGYTF. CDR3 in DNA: TGCAGCGTTGTTGCGGGGGTGGACTATGGCTACACCTTC.